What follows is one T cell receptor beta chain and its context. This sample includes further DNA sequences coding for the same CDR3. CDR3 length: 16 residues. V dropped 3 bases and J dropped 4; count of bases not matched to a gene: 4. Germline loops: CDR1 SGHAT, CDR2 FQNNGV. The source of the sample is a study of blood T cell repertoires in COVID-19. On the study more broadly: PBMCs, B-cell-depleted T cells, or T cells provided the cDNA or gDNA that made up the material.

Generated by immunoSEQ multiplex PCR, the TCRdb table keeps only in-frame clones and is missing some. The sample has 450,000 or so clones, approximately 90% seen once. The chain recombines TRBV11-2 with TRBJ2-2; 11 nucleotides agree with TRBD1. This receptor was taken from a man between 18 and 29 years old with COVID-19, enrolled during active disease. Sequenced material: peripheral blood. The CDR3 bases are TGTGCCAGCAGCTTGGACAGGGGGCGAGGCACCGGGGAGCTGTTTTTT. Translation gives CASSLDRGRGTGELFF.